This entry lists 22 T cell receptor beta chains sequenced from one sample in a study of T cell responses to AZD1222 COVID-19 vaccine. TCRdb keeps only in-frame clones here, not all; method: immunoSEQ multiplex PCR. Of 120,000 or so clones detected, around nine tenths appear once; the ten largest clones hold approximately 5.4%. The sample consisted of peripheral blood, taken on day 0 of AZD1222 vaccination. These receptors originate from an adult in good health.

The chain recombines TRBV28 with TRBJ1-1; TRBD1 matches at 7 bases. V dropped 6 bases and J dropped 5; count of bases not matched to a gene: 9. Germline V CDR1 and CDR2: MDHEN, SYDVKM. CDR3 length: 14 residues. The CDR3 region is CASRTGTDRTEAFF. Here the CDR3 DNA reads TGTGCCAGCAGGACAGGGACAGACCGAACTGAAGCTTTCTTT.

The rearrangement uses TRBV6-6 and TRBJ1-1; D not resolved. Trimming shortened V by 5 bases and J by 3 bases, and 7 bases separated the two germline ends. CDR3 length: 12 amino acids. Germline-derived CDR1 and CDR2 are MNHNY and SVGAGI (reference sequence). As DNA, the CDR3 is TGTGCCAGCAGTCGGCAGGACACTGAAGCTTTCTTT. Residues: CASSRQDTEAFF.

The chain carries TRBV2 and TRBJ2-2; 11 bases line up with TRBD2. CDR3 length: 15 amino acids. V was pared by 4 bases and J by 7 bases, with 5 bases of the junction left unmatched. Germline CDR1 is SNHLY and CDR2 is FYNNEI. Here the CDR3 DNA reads TGTGCCAGCAGTGTGGCTAGCGGGAGGAACGGGGAGCTGTTTTTT. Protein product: CASSVASGRNGELFF.

In DNA, the CDR3 is TGTGCCAGCAGTGAACAACTTCAAGAGACCCAGTACTTC. This encodes CASSEQLQETQYF. The J gene is TRBJ2-5, the V gene TRBV6-1; D is undetermined. Germline V gene sequence: CDR1 MNHNS, CDR2 SASEGT. Between the trimmed V and J ends, which lost 2 bases and 2 bases, there was a span of 6 bases. The CDR3 totals 13 residues.

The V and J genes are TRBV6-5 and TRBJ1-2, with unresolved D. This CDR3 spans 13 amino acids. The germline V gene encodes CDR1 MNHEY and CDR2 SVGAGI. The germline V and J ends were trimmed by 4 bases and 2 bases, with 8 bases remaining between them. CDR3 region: CASSSRVNYGYTF. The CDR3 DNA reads TGTGCCAGCAGTTCCCGGGTAAACTATGGCTACACCTTC.

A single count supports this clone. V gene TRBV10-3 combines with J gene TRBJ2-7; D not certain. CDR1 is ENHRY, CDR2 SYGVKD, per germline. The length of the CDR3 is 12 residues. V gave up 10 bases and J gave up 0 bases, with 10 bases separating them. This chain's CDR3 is CATALVSYEQYF. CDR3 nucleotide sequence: TGTGCCACCGCCCTCGTCTCCTACGAGCAGTACTTC.

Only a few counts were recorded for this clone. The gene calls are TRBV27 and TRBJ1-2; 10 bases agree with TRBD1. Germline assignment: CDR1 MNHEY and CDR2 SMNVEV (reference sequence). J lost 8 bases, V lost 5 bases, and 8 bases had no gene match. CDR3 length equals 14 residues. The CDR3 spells CASSPRDRGYGYTF. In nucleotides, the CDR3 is TGTGCCAGCAGTCCCCGGGACAGGGGTTACGGCTACACCTTC.

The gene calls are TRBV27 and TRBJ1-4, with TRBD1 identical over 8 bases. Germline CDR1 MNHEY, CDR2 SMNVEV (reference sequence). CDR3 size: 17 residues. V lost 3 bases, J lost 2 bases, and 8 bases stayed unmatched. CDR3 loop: CASSFLFAGGTNEKLFF. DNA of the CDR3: TGTGCCAGCAGTTTCCTTTTTGCAGGGGGCACTAATGAAAAACTGTTTTTT.

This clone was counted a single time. CDR3 sequence: CASSSGLARDTQYF. The CDR3 DNA follows: TGTGCCAGCAGCTCCGGACTAGCAAGAGATACGCAGTATTTT. This chain links TRBV7-9 with TRBJ2-3; 8 bases are a match to TRBD2. CDR3 length equals 14 residues. The ends lost 4 bases at V and 5 bases at J; junction bases unmatched: 5. Germline CDR1 reads SEHNR; CDR2 reads FQNEAQ (reference sequence). The full variable domain, completed using reference TRBV7-9 and TRBJ2-3, is DTGVSQNPRHKITKRGQNVTFRCDPISEHNRLYWYRQTLGQGPEFLTYFQNEAQLEKSRLLSDRFSAERPKGSFSTLEIQRTEQGDSAMYLCASSSGLARDTQYFGPGTRLTVL.

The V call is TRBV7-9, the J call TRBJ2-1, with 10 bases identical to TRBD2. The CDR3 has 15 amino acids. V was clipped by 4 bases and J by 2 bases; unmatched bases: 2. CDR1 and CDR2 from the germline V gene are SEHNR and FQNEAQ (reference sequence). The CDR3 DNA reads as TGTGCCAGCAGCTCCGGGACTAGCGCCTACAATGAGCAGTTCTTC. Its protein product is CASSSGTSAYNEQFF.

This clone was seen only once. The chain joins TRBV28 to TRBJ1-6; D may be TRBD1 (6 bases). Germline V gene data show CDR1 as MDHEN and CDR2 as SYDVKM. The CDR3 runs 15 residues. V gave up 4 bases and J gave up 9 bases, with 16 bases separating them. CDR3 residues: CASSYGTYRVSPLHF. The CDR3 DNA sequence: TGTGCCAGCAGTTATGGGACCTACAGGGTTTCACCCCTCCACTTT.

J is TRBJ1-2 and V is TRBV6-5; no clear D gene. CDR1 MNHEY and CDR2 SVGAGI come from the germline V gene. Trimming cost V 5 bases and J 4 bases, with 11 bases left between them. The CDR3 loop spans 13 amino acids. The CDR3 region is CASSPTESYGYTF. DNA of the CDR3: TGTGCCAGCAGTCCAACAGAGTCCTATGGCTACACCTTC.

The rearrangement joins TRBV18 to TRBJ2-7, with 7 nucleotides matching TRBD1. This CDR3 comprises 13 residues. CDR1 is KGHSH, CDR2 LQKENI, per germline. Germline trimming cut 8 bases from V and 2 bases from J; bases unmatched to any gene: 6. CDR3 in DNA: TGTGCCAGCGGAGCCGGGACAGCCTACGAGCAGTACTTC. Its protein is CASGAGTAYEQYF.

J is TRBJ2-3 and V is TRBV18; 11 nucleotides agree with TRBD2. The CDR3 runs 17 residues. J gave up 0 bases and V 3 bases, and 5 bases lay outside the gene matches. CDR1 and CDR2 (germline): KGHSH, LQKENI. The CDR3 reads CASSPGLAARSTDTQYF. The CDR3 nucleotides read TGTGCCAGCTCACCGGGACTAGCGGCCAGGAGCACAGATACGCAGTATTTT.

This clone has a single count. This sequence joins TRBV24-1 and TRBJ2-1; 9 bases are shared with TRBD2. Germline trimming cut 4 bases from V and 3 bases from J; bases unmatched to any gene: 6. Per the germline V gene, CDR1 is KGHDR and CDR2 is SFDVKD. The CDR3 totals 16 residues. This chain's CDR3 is CATSDAIAGVYNEQFF. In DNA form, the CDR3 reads TGTGCCACCAGTGACGCTATAGCGGGAGTCTACAATGAGCAGTTCTTC.

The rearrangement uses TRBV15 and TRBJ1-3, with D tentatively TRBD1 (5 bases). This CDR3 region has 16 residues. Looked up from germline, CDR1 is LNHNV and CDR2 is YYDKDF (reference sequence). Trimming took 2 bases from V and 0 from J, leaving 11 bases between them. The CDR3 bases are TGTGCCACCAGCAGAACCCTACAGGACTCTGGAAACACCATATATTTT. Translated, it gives CATSRTLQDSGNTIYF.

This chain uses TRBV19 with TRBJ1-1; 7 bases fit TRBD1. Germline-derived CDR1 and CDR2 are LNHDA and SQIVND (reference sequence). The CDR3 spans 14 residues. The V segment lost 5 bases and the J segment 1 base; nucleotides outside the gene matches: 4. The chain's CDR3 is CASSSTGANTEAFF. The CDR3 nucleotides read TGTGCCAGTAGTTCCACAGGGGCGAACACTGAAGCTTTCTTT. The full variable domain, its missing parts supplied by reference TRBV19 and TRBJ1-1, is DGGITQSPKYLFRKEGQNVTLSCEQNLNHDAMYWYRQDPGQGLRLIYYSQIVNDFQKGDIAEGYSVSREKKESFPLTVTSAQKNPTAFYLCASSSTGANTEAFFGQGTRLTVV.

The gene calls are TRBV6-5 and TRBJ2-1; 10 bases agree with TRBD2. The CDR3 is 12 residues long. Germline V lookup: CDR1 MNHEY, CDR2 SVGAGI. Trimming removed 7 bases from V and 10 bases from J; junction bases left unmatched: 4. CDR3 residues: CASIAGGREQFF. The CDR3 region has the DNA TGTGCCAGCATAGCGGGGGGCCGGGAGCAGTTCTTC.

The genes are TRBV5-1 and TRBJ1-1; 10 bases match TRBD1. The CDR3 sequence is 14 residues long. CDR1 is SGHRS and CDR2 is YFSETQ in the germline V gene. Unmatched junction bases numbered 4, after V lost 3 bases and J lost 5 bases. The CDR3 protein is CASSWGQGRTEAFF. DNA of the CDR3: TGCGCCAGCAGCTGGGGACAGGGGAGGACTGAAGCTTTCTTT.

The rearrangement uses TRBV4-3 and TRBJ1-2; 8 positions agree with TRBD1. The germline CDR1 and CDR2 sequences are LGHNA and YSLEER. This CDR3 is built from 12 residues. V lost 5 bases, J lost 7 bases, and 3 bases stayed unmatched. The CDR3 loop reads CASSTQGGGYTF. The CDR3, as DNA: TGCGCCAGCAGCACACAGGGGGGTGGCTACACCTTC.

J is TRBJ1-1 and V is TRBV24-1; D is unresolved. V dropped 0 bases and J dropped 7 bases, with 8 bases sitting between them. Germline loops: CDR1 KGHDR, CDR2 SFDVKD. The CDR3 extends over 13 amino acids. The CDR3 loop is CATSDLLSVEAFF. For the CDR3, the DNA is TGTGCCACCAGTGATTTGCTATCAGTTGAAGCTTTCTTT.

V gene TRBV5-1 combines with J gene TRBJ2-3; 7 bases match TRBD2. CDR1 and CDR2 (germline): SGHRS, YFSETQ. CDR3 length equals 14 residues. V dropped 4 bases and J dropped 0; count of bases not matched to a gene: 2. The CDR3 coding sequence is TGCGCCAGCAGCGTTAGCGGGAGCACAGATACGCAGTATTTT. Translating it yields CASSVSGSTDTQYF.